A selection of T cell receptor beta chains follows, all from one sample in a study of blood T cell repertoires in COVID-19. Data came from immunoSEQ multiplex PCR; TCRdb stores just in-frame clones and leaves some out. The table includes hundreds of thousands of clones, approximately 88% detected once. Sequenced sample: peripheral blood. The source is a woman aged 45-60 years with COVID-19, enrolled during active disease. Both conserved end residues are part of each CDR3.

cdr3_length j_call v_call cdr3_aa
15 TRBJ2-7 TRBV30 CAWTGGAGNLYEQYF
17 TRBJ1-4 TRBV5-6 CASSETGRDRVNEKLFF
12 TRBJ2-7 TRBV6-2/TRBV6-3 CASSYIRYEQYF
15 TRBJ1-2 TRBV10-3 CAISEWADANYGYTF
15 TRBJ2-1 TRBV9 CASSVSGGAGYEQFF
12 TRBJ2-5 TRBV11-1 CASSNIEETQYF
13 TRBJ1-6 TRBV18 CASSFDSNSPLHF
13 TRBJ1-2 TRBV12-3/TRBV12-4 CASSYDRSYGYTF
12 TRBJ2-3 TRBV6-5 CASSRVTDTQYF
18 TRBJ2-3 TRBV5-8 CASSLGQLTGIGTDTQYF
16 TRBJ1-5 TRBV4-1 CASSQGVGVNNQPQHF
15 TRBJ1-5 TRBV27 CASSLRTPYREPQHF
13 TRBJ2-1 TRBV20-1 CSASGNGGREQFF
15 TRBJ1-2 TRBV10-3 CAISEGVVEVYGYTF
14 TRBJ1-2 TRBV16 CASSPQGQGYGYTF
14 TRBJ2-2 TRBV10-1 CASALSGNTGELFF
13 TRBJ1-2 TRBV28 CASSSFDRYGYTF
15 TRBJ1-5 TRBV9 CASSVAPNGVGPQHF
15 TRBJ1-1 TRBV5-1 CASSLVRTENTEAFF